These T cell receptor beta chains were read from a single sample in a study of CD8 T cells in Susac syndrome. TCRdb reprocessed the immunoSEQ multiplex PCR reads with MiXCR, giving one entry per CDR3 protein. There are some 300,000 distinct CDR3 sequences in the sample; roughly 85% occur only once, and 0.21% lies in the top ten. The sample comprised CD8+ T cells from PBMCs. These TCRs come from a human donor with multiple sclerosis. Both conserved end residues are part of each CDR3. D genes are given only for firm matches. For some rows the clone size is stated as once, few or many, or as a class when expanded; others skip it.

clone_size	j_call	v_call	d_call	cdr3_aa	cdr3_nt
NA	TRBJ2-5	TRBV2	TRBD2	CASSGERDVGETQYF	TGTGCCAGCAGTGGAGAGCGGGATGTCGGGGAGACCCAGTACTTC
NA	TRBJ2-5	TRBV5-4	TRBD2	CASSPGGSGWEETQYF	TGTGCCAGCAGCCCCGGCGGTAGCGGGTGGGAAGAGACCCAGTACTTC
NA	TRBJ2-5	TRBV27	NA	CASSSFSIRSETQYF	TGTGCCAGCAGTTCCTTTAGTATTAGATCAGAGACCCAGTACTTC
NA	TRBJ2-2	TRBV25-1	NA	CASTQSGSGELFF	TGTGCCAGCACCCAATCTGGGTCCGGGGAGCTGTTTTTT
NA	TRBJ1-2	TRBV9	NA	CASSVEGTNYGYTF	TGTGCCAGCAGCGTAGAAGGTACTAACTATGGCTACACCTTC
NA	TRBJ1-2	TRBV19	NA	CASSAGSLRSGYTF	TGTGCCAGTAGTGCAGGGAGCCTTCGATCAGGCTACACCTTC
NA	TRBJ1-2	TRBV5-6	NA	CASSIGTLRAGYGYTF	TGTGCCAGCAGCATCGGGACCCTCAGGGCGGGGTATGGCTACACCTTC
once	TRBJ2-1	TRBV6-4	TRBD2	CASVSGSLNEQFF	TGTGCCTCGGTTAGCGGGAGTTTGAATGAGCAGTTCTTC
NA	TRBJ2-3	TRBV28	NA	CASSLGVATDTQYF	TGTGCCAGCAGTTTAGGGGTAGCCACAGATACGCAGTATTTT
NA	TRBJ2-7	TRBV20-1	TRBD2	CSARGTSGRSRGYEQYF	TGCAGTGCTAGAGGGACTAGCGGGAGAAGTAGAGGGTACGAGCAGTACTTC
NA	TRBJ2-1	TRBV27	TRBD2	CASSTLSAGDFSSYNEQFF	TGTGCCAGCAGTACCCTAAGTGCGGGAGACTTCAGCTCCTACAATGAGCAGTTCTTC
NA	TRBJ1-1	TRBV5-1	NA	CASSLSGGYTEAFF	TGCGCCAGCAGCTTGTCTGGGGGATACACTGAAGCTTTCTTT
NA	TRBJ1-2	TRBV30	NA	CAWSLQYADGYTF	TGTGCCTGGAGCCTACAATATGCAGACGGCTACACCTTC
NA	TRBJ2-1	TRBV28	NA	CASSPIPGRVSSYNEQFF	TGTGCCAGCAGTCCTATCCCCGGGCGGGTCAGCTCCTACAATGAGCAGTTCTTC
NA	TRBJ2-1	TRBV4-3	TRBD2	CASSPEVGGEGNEQFF	TGCGCCAGCAGCCCGGAAGTGGGGGGGGAGGGCAATGAGCAGTTCTTC
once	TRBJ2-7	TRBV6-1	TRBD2	CASSHGQGAGALEQYF	TGTGCCAGCAGCCACGGGCAGGGAGCGGGGGCTCTCGAGCAGTACTTC
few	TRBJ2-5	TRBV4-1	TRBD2	CASSQDSLAPQETQYF	TGCGCCAGCAGCCAAGATTCACTAGCGCCACAAGAGACCCAGTACTTC
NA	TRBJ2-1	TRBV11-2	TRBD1	CASSTRDREVEQFF	TGTGCCAGCAGCACCCGGGACAGGGAAGTCGAGCAGTTCTTC
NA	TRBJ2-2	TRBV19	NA	CASSSRPDSHGELFF	TGTGCCAGTAGTTCTAGGCCAGACAGCCACGGGGAGCTGTTTTTT
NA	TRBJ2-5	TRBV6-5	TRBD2	CASGGEETQYF	TGTGCCAGCGGGGGGGAGGAGACCCAGTACTTC
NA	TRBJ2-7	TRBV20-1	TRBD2	CSARTSGTTLYEQYF	TGCAGTGCTAGGACTAGCGGGACAACCCTCTACGAGCAGTACTTC
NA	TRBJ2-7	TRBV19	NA	CASSIGDTGAYEQYF	TGTGCCAGTAGTATAGGAGATACGGGAGCCTACGAGCAGTACTTC
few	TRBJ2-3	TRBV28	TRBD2	CASSLLAGVADTQYF	TGTGCCAGCAGTCTACTAGCGGGAGTCGCAGATACGCAGTATTTT
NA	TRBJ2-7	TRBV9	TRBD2	CASSVTSGIDEQYF	TGTGCCAGCAGCGTAACTAGCGGGATCGACGAGCAGTACTTC
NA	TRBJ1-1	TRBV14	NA	CASSQDLGLAAEAFF	TGTGCCAGCAGCCAAGATCTTGGGTTAGCGGCGGAAGCTTTCTTT
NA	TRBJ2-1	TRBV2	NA	CASGGVGPTGEQFF	TGTGCCAGCGGGGGAGTAGGCCCTACAGGAGAGCAGTTCTTC
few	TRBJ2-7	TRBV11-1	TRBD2	CASSLAGGIYEQYF	TGTGCCAGCAGCTTAGCCGGGGGGATCTACGAGCAGTACTTC
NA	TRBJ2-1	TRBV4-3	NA	CASSQVMVGEQFF	TGCGCCAGCAGCCAAGTAATGGTGGGGGAGCAGTTCTTC
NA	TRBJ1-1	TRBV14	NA	CASSPLRMNTEAFF	TGTGCCAGCAGCCCCTTGAGGATGAACACTGAAGCTTTCTTT
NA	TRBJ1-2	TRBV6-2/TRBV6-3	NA	CASSYAGRNYGYTF	TGTGCCAGCAGTTACGCGGGGCGGAACTATGGCTACACCTTC
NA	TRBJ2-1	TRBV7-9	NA	CASSFVPQDSYNEQFF	TGTGCCAGCAGCTTTGTACCCCAGGACAGCTACAATGAGCAGTTCTTC
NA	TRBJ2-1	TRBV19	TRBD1	CASSTRGWVDEQFF	TGTGCCAGTAGTACCAGGGGGTGGGTAGATGAGCAGTTCTTC
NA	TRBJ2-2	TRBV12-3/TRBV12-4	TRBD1	CASSPRDRAGGELFF	TGTGCCAGCAGCCCCCGGGACAGGGCTGGCGGGGAGCTGTTTTTT
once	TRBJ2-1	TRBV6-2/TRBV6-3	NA	CASSERRGFYNEQFF	TGTGCCAGCAGCGAGCGTCGGGGGTTCTACAATGAGCAGTTCTTC
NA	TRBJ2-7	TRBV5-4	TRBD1	CASSSGQGATYEQYF	TGTGCCAGCAGCTCGGGACAGGGGGCCACCTACGAGCAGTACTTC
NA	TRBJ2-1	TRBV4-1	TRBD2	CASSLLGTFTGGSYNEQFF	TGCGCCAGCAGCCTTCTCGGGACCTTCACGGGGGGCTCCTACAATGAGCAGTTCTTC
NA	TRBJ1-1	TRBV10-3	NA	CAIRSDTLNTEAFF	TGTGCCATCAGATCGGACACTTTGAACACTGAAGCTTTCTTT
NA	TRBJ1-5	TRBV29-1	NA	CSAEGEDGTDIF	TGCAGCGCCGAAGGGGAAGACGGGACGGATATTTTT
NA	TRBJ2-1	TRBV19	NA	CASSILPTPTNEQFF	TGTGCCAGTAGTATACTACCGACCCCGACCAATGAGCAGTTCTTC
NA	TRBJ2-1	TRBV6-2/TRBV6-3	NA	CASSYGKFNEQFF	TGTGCCAGCAGTTATGGCAAATTCAATGAGCAGTTCTTC
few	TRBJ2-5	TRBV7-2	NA	CASSFNLGETETQYF	TGTGCCAGCAGTTTCAATCTGGGCGAGACGGAGACCCAGTACTTC
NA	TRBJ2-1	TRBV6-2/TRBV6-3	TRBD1	CASSYSPRWDRSREQFF	TGTGCCAGCAGTTACAGCCCTCGTTGGGACAGGTCGAGGGAGCAGTTCTTC